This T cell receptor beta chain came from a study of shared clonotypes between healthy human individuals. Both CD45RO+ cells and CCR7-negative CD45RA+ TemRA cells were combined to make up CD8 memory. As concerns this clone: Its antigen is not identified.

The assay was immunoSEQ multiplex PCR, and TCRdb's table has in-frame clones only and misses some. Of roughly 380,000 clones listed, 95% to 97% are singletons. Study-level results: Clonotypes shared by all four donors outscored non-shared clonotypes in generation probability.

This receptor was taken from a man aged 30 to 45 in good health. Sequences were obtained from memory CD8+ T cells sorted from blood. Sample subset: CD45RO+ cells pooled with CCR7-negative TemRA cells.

Written as DNA, the CDR3 is TGCAGCGTGCAAAAAAGGGGAGTCTCCTACGAGCAGTACTTC. This encodes CSVQKRGVSYEQYF. The V call is TRBV29-1, the J call TRBJ2-7; D possibly matches TRBD1 or TRBD2 (5 bases each). The CDR3 has 14 residues. In germline, CDR1 is SQVTM, CDR2 ANQGSEA. Deletions cut 6 bases from V and 0 bases from J, with 15 bases between.